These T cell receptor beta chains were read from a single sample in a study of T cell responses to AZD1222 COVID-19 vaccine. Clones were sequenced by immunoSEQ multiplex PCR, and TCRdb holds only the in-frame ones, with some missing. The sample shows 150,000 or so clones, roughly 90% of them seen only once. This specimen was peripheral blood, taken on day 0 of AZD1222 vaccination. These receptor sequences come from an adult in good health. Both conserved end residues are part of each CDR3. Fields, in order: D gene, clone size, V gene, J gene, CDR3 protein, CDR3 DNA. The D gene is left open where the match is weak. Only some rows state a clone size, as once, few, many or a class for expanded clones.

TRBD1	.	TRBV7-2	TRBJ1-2	CASSSPPQGAYGYTF	TGTGCCAGCAGCTCTCCACCACAGGGGGCCTATGGCTACACCTTC
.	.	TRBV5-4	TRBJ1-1	CASSPTSITNTEAFF	TGTGCCAGCAGCCCCACTTCCATTACGAACACTGAAGCTTTCTTT
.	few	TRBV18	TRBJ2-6	CASSPIQGSSGANVLTF	TGTGCCAGCTCACCAATCCAGGGCAGCTCTGGGGCCAACGTCCTGACTTTC
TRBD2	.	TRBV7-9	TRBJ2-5	CASSRPGRGIQETQYF	TGTGCCAGCAGCCGCCCGGGGCGGGGGATCCAAGAGACCCAGTACTTC
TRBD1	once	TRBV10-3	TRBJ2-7	CANCRDRVGEQYF	TGTGCCAACTGCCGGGACAGGGTTGGCGAGCAGTACTTC
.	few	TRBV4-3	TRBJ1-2	CASSQDGGNEYGYTF	TGCGCCAGCAGCCAAGATGGAGGGAACGAGTATGGCTACACCTTC
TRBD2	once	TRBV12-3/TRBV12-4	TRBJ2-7	CASRASGRGQYF	TGTGCCAGCAGGGCTAGCGGGAGGGGTCAGTACTTC
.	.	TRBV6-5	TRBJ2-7	CASSSGSHEQYF	TGTGCCAGCAGTTCAGGCAGCCACGAGCAGTACTTC
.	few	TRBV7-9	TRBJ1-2	CASSLGVGTLYGYTF	TGTGCCAGCAGCTTAGGAGTGGGAACATTGTATGGCTACACCTTC
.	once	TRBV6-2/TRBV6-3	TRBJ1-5	CASSYFRQPQHF	TGTGCCAGCAGTTACTTCCGGCAGCCCCAGCATTTT
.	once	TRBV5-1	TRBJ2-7	CASSSGTYSYEQYF	TGCGCCAGCAGCTCAGGGACCTACTCCTACGAGCAGTACTTC